The next 21 T cell receptor beta chains were all read from a single sample in a study of cytomegalovirus exposure and HLA in healthy donors. PCR used 60 Vbeta primers and 13 Jbeta primers. Using immunoSEQ multiplex PCR, the repertoire was profiled, and TCRdb retains in-frame clones only, with some absent. The table records about 99,000 clones, around four fifths of them present only once. The specimen was PBMCs. These TCRs come from a woman between 40 and 55 years old in good health and CMV-seronegative.

There are a few counts of this clone. The CDR3 here is CASSPGQGIHEQYF. The CDR3 DNA is TGTGCCAGCAGCCCGGGACAGGGGATACACGAGCAGTACTTC. The V gene is TRBV7-3, the J gene TRBJ2-7; 10 bases match TRBD1. V trimming: 5 bases; J trimming: 5 bases; junction bases outside the gene matches: 6. CDR3 length: 14 amino acids. Germline CDR1 reads SGHTA; CDR2 reads FQGTGA. Variable domain in full (rest from reference TRBV7-3 and TRBJ2-7): GAGVSQTPSNKVTEKGKYVELRCDPISGHTALYWYRQSLGQGPEFLIYFQGTGAADDSGLPNDRFFAVRPEGSVSTLKIQRTERGDSAVYLCASSPGQGIHEQYFGPGTRLTVT.

This chain links TRBV18 with TRBJ2-6; D gene ambiguous. CDR3 length: 12 amino acids. The germline CDR1 and CDR2 sequences are KGHSH and LQKENI. Trimming cost V 0 bases and J 13 bases, with 7 bases left between them. CDR3 DNA sequence: TGTGCCAGCTCACCACCAGACTGGGTCCTGACTTTC. It codes for CASSPPDWVLTF.

This chain connects TRBV4-2 to TRBJ2-6, with D perhaps matching TRBD1 (6 bases). CDR3 length: 19 residues. V was pared by 0 bases and J by 0 bases, with 15 bases between. Germline V gives CDR1 LGHNA, CDR2 YNFKEQ. The DNA of the CDR3 is TGTGCCAGCAGCCAAGATGAGGCAGGGGTCACCTCTGGGGCCAACGTCCTGACTTTC. It is translated as CASSQDEAGVTSGANVLTF.

This sequence joins TRBV9 and TRBJ1-2, with D perhaps TRBD1 (6 bases). Germline values: CDR1 SGDLS, CDR2 YYNGEE. The CDR3 length is 15 residues. Trimming shortened V by 0 bases and J by 2 bases, and 11 bases separated the two germline ends. The CDR3 DNA reads TGTGCCAGCAGCGTAGGTACGGGACAAAACTATGGCTACACCTTC. It is translated as CASSVGTGQNYGYTF. The full variable domain, rest sourced from reference TRBV9 and TRBJ1-2, is DSGVTQTPKHLITATGQRVTLRCSPRSGDLSVYWYQQSLDQGLQFLIQYYNGEERAKGNILERFSAQQFPDLHSELNLSSLELGDSALYFCASSVGTGQNYGYTFGSGTRLTVV.

This chain uses TRBV28 with TRBJ2-7, with 9 bases fitting TRBD1. The CDR3 spans 16 residues. Per the germline V gene, CDR1 is MDHEN and CDR2 is SYDVKM. The J segment lost 4 bases and the V segment lost 3 bases, leaving 10 bases of the junction unmatched. The DNA for the CDR3 is TGTGCCAGCAGTTTTTCCCTAACAGGGGGCTTGTACGAGCAGTACTTC. It specifies CASSFSLTGGLYEQYF. The full variable domain, with the rest looked up from reference TRBV28 and TRBJ2-7, is DVKVTQSSRYLVKRTGEKVFLECVQDMDHENMFWYRQDPGLGLRLIYFSYDVKMKEKGDIPEGYSVSREKKERFSLILESASTNQTSMYLCASSFSLTGGLYEQYFGPGTRLTVT.

V and J are TRBV30 and TRBJ2-2, with no clear D. The germline V gene has CDR1 GTSNPN and CDR2 SVGIG (reference sequence). V was cut by 5 bases and J by 1 base, with 5 bases left in between. The CDR3 extends over 12 amino acids. CDR3 loop: CAWAVNTGELFF. CDR3 DNA sequence: TGTGCCTGGGCGGTGAACACCGGGGAGCTGTTTTTT.

V usage is TRBV6-5 and J usage is TRBJ2-3, with D perhaps TRBD1 (6 bases). The V end was cut by 7 bases, the J end by 5 bases, with 19 bases between. The CDR3 length is 15 residues. Germline CDR1 reads MNHEY; CDR2 reads SVGAGI. The CDR3 region has the DNA TGTGCCAGCAACCCGGACAGTTCATTTGTAGATACGCAGTATTTT. Translating gives CASNPDSSFVDTQYF.

This clone was picked up a small number of times. The chain carries TRBV7-9 and TRBJ2-7; tentatively, D is TRBD1 (6 bases). Germline CDR1 reads SEHNR; CDR2 reads FQNEAQ (reference sequence). With 5 bases removed from V and 2 bases from J, the gap between germline ends came to 19 bases. This CDR3 contains 16 residues. Written as DNA, the CDR3 is TGTGCCAGCAGCCTTCCTCCGGGGACACCACCCTACGAGCAGTACTTC. This translates into CASSLPPGTPPYEQYF.

This chain uses TRBV2 with TRBJ2-7; D not resolved. The length of the CDR3 is 11 residues. The ends were cut back, 8 bases at V and 6 bases at J, with 11 bases in the middle. The V gene's germline CDR1 is SNHLY and CDR2 FYNNEI. CDR3 protein: CASGPRGEQYF. CDR3 in DNA: TGTGCCAGCGGTCCGAGAGGCGAGCAGTACTTC.

V and J are TRBV5-4 and TRBJ2-2, with D possibly TRBD1 on 6 matching bases. Germline-derived CDR1 and CDR2 are SGHNT and YYREEE (reference sequence). CDR3 length: 15 residues. Trimming shortened V by 2 bases and J by 2 bases, and 10 bases separated the two germline ends. The CDR3 DNA reads as TGTGCCAGCAGCTTTGACAGGACAAACACCGGGGAGCTGTTTTTT. As protein: CASSFDRTNTGELFF.

The chain uses TRBV6-6 and TRBJ2-1, with D perhaps TRBD1 (6 bases). This CDR3 comprises 15 residues. Per the germline V gene, CDR1 is MNHNY and CDR2 is SVGAGI (reference sequence). V shed 5 bases and J shed 6 bases, with 17 bases lying between them. The CDR3 DNA follows: TGTGCCAGCAGTCGACCCCGACAGGCCAGCAATGAGCAGTTCTTC. This codes for CASSRPRQASNEQFF.

This clone was detected a few times. The chain is built from TRBV9 and TRBJ2-7; D is perhaps TRBD2 (6 bases). The V and J ends lost 3 bases and 1 base respectively, with 17 bases between them. Germline assignment: CDR1 SGDLS and CDR2 YYNGEE. The CDR3 has 16 residues. CDR3 amino acids: CASSAGTNGGSYEQYF. Here the CDR3 DNA reads TGTGCCAGCAGCGCGGGGACGAACGGGGGATCCTACGAGCAGTACTTC.

V usage is TRBV4-1 and J usage is TRBJ2-1; 14 nucleotides agree with TRBD2. Trimming at V came to 3 bases and at J to 0 bases, leaving 7 bases not matched to a gene. From germline, CDR1 is MGHRA and CDR2 YSYEKL. CDR3 length: 19 residues. The CDR3 DNA reads as TGCGCCAGCAGCCACAATCCGGGACTAGCGGGGGTCTCCTACAATGAGCAGTTCTTC. Translation: CASSHNPGLAGVSYNEQFF.

This clone came up a few times. The CDR3 DNA sequence: TGTGCCAGCAGCTTATCAGTGAACACTGAAGCTTTCTTT. Translation: CASSLSVNTEAFF. This chain connects TRBV7-3 to TRBJ1-1, with unresolved D. The V gene lost 2 bases and the J gene lost 0 bases, with 4 bases spanning the gap. The germline V gene has CDR1 SGHTA and CDR2 FQGTGA. The CDR3 loop spans 13 amino acids.

This clone has more than one count but fewer than ten. J is TRBJ1-3 and V is TRBV7-8; D perhaps matches TRBD1 (6 bases). Trimming removed 5 bases at V and 6 bases at J, with 23 bases between. Germline V gives CDR1 SGHVS, CDR2 FQNEAQ. The CDR3 covers 17 residues. In DNA form, the CDR3 reads TGTGCCAGCAGCGAACAGGGCAGGCTACTTACTGTAAACACCATATATTTT. Encoded protein: CASSEQGRLLTVNTIYF.

V gene TRBV7-9 combines with J gene TRBJ2-5; 10 bases match TRBD1. The CDR3 has 16 residues. CDR1 and CDR2 from the germline V gene are SEHNR and FQNEAQ (reference sequence). V shed 5 bases and J 4 bases; nucleotides not matched to a gene: 10. The CDR3 DNA reads TGTGCCAGCAGCCCCCCCCCGACAGGGGGCCGAGAGACCCAGTACTTC. Protein sequence: CASSPPPTGGRETQYF. Full variable domain (rest looked up from reference TRBV7-9 and TRBJ2-5): DTGVSQNPRHKITKRGQNVTFRCDPISEHNRLYWYRQTLGQGPEFLTYFQNEAQLEKSRLLSDRFSAERPKGSFSTLEIQRTEQGDSAMYLCASSPPPTGGRETQYFGPGTRLLVL.

The chain carries TRBV29-1 and TRBJ2-7; D perhaps matches TRBD2 (6 bases). In germline, CDR1 is SQVTM, CDR2 ANQGSEA. V lost 3 bases and J 2 bases, leaving 14 bases between the germline ends. This CDR3 spans 14 amino acids. This CDR3 is CSVDSGGAPYEQYF. Here the CDR3 DNA reads TGCAGCGTTGATTCTGGAGGGGCCCCCTACGAGCAGTACTTC.

J is TRBJ1-2 and V is TRBV25-1; the match to TRBD1 covers 9 bases. This CDR3 has 13 residues. With V trimmed by 8 bases and J by 10 bases, 11 bases remained unmatched. From germline, CDR1 is MGHDK and CDR2 SYGVNS. The CDR3 loop is CASSKAGTGIYTF. The CDR3 DNA reads TGTGCCAGCTCTAAAGCGGGGACAGGGATCTACACCTTC.

V is TRBV28 and J is TRBJ2-3; D call uncertain. Trimming shortened V by 0 bases and J by 14 bases, and 12 bases separated the two germline ends. The CDR3 has 12 residues. In germline, CDR1 is MDHEN, CDR2 SYDVKM. The CDR3 DNA reads TGTGCCAGCAGTTTATGGGGCACACCGAGGTATTTT. Translated: CASSLWGTPRYF.

This chain connects TRBV19 to TRBJ2-2; tentative D call: TRBD1 (6 bases). This CDR3 comprises 15 residues. Trimming pared 5 bases from V and 0 bases from J, leaving 10 bases between. Germline values: CDR1 LNHDA, CDR2 SQIVND (reference sequence). CDR3 protein: CASSGGQSNTGELFF. The DNA for the CDR3 is TGTGCCAGTAGTGGGGGACAATCGAACACCGGGGAGCTGTTTTTT.

This chain joins TRBV14 and TRBJ2-6; the match to TRBD2 covers 10 bases. V dropped 5 bases and J dropped 4; count of bases not matched to a gene: 11. The CDR3 runs 18 residues. The germline gives CDR1 SGHDN, CDR2 FVKESK. CDR3 bases: TGTGCCAGCAGCTCATGGACTAGCGGTCCGGGCGGGGCCAACGTCCTGACTTTC. Amino acid sequence: CASSSWTSGPGGANVLTF.